These 29 T cell receptor beta chains share one sample of origin, sequenced in a study of T cell repertoires in cytomegalovirus infection. TCRdb called the reads again in MiXCR, with one record for every CDR3 protein. Here the sample spans 350,000 to 550,000 distinct CDR3 sequences, under 40% being singletons. Sequenced: PBMCs. The receptors shown here come from a human donor in good health (CMV status not recorded). Some clones in this sample may be carry-over from other donors' samples.

There are many counts of this clonotype. The rearrangement joins TRBV5-4 to TRBJ2-3, with a weak D call TRBD1 (6 bases). The germline CDR1 and CDR2 sequences are SGHNT and YYREEE (reference sequence). The CDR3 loop spans 17 amino acids. Trimming pared 4 bases from V and 5 bases from J, leaving 23 bases between. The DNA of the CDR3 is TGTGCCAGCAGCCCTTCCGTGGCAGGGGCGCGGGTAGATACGCAGTATTTT. Translating it yields CASSPSVAGARVDTQYF.

This clonotype was recorded a few times. This chain connects TRBV20-1 to TRBJ2-1; D might be TRBD1 (5 bases). Germline V gives CDR1 DFQATT, CDR2 SNEGSKA (reference sequence). This CDR3 has 16 residues. The V end lost 4 bases, the J end lost 0 bases, and 16 bases lay between the germline ends. DNA of the CDR3: TGCAGTGCTACAAAATCAGGGTTAAGCTCCTACAATGAGCAGTTCTTC. Its protein product is CSATKSGLSSYNEQFF.

A few counts support this clonotype. CDR3 sequence reads: CASSMPGGAQVVQFF. For the CDR3, the DNA is TGTGCCAGCAGCATGCCGGGGGGGGCCCAGGTGGTGCAGTTCTTC. The rearrangement joins TRBV28 to TRBJ2-1; 8 bases line up with TRBD2. The CDR3 is 15 amino acids. Germline CDR1 reads MDHEN; CDR2 reads SYDVKM. The trim removed 6 bases at V and 12 bases at J, leaving 16 bases unmatched. The variable domain in full, completed from reference TRBV28 and TRBJ2-1, reads DVKVTQSSRYLVKRTGEKVFLECVQDMDHENMFWYRQDPGLGLRLIYFSYDVKMKEKGDIPEGYSVSREKKERFSLILESASTNQTSMYLCASSMPGGAQVVQFFGPGTRLTVL.

V usage is TRBV6-6 and J usage is TRBJ1-1; weak D call: TRBD1 (6 bases). V gave up 6 bases and J gave up 1 base, with 15 bases separating them. CDR3 size: 15 residues. CDR1 is MNHNY and CDR2 is SVGAGI in the germline V gene (reference sequence). This CDR3 is CASRGAGTGNTEAFF. The CDR3 region has the DNA TGTGCCAGCAGGGGGGCCGGGACGGGGAACACTGAAGCTTTCTTT.

The rearrangement links TRBV15 to TRBJ1-6; D is undetermined. Germline CDR1 reads LNHNV; CDR2 reads YYDKDF (reference sequence). The CDR3 has 16 residues. Trimming left V 0 bases short and J 2 bases short, with 8 bases between. Here the CDR3 DNA reads TGTGCCACCAGCAGAGAGGAGAATACCTATAATTCACCCCTCCACTTT. Translating it yields CATSREENTYNSPLHF.

V is TRBV7-9 and J is TRBJ2-4; D is unresolved. V lost 5 bases to trimming and J lost 8 bases, with 16 bases between them. CDR3 length: 14 amino acids. CDR1 SEHNR and CDR2 FQNEAQ come from the germline V gene (reference sequence). The CDR3 protein is CASSPWPRVDIQYF. The CDR3 DNA reads as TGTGCCAGCAGCCCCTGGCCCCGGGTAGACATTCAGTACTTC.

This clonotype was recorded at least ten times. This chain joins TRBV7-2 and TRBJ1-2; the D is unclear. Germline V gene sequence: CDR1 SGHTA, CDR2 FQGNSA. The CDR3 is made up of 12 amino acids. V lost 2 bases and J 2 bases, leaving 3 bases between the germline ends. The CDR3 DNA sequence: TGTGCCAGCAGCTTACTCAACTATGGCTACACCTTC. Its translation: CASSLLNYGYTF.

The CDR3 DNA is TGTGCCAGCAGTGAATCGGGACAGGGCAACAATGAGCAGTTCTTC. Translated: CASSESGQGNNEQFF. The chain uses TRBV2 and TRBJ2-1, with TRBD1 identical over 9 bases. The CDR3 is 15 residues long. Losses at the gene ends were 2 bases for V and 5 bases for J; bases not matched to a gene: 4. Germline V gives CDR1 SNHLY, CDR2 FYNNEI.

The chain joins TRBV10-2 to TRBJ2-3, with D hard to call. Per the germline V gene, CDR1 is WSHSY and CDR2 is SAAADI. V lost 1 base, J lost 0 bases, and 8 bases lay in between. The CDR3 consists of 15 residues. The CDR3 nucleotides read TGCGCCAGCAGTGAGTTCCCCAGAAGCACAGATACGCAGTATTTT. This translates into CASSEFPRSTDTQYF.

The chain joins TRBV19 to TRBJ2-3; 8 bases align to TRBD2. Trimming cost V 6 bases and J 0 bases; bases outside gene matches: 11. This CDR3 spans 17 amino acids. Germline CDR1 and CDR2: LNHDA and SQIVND (reference sequence). The CDR3 loop is CASSRSRGGSSTDTQYF. The CDR3 DNA sequence: TGTGCCAGTAGCCGATCCCGGGGGGGCTCTAGCACAGATACGCAGTATTTT.

The genes are TRBV29-1 and TRBJ1-2, with D hard to call. V was cut by 5 bases and J by 0 bases, with 10 bases left in between. The CDR3 has 13 amino acids. Germline CDR1 reads SQVTM; CDR2 reads ANQGSEA. CDR3 nucleotides: TGCAGCGTTAGGGCACCAGCTAACTATGGCTACACCTTC. Translated: CSVRAPANYGYTF.

In this sample, this clonotype turned up a few times. The rearrangement joins TRBV24-1 to TRBJ2-6, with TRBD1 matching over 7 bases. Germline V CDR1 and CDR2: KGHDR, SFDVKD. After removal of 7 bases from V and 0 bases from J, the junction contained 8 bases not matched to a gene. The CDR3 spans 17 residues. The CDR3, as DNA: TGTGCCACCAGAGTCTCCGGGACAGACTCTGGGGCCAACGTCCTGACTTTC. It is translated as CATRVSGTDSGANVLTF.

This clonotype has only a few counts. The genes are TRBV27 and TRBJ1-4; D is uncertain. CDR3 length: 12 residues. Trimming took 5 bases from V and 7 from J, leaving 8 bases between them. Germline V lookup: CDR1 MNHEY, CDR2 SMNVEV (reference sequence). The CDR3 loop is CASSPPGEKLFF. CDR3 bases: TGTGCCAGCAGTCCCCCGGGTGAAAAACTGTTTTTT.

Turning to this clonotype: One junction end does not reproduce the germline sequence, and a read error may be involved. The chain combines TRBV2 with TRBJ1-6; D gene ambiguous. The CDR3 sequence is 12 residues long. CDR1 is SNHLY, CDR2 FYNNEI, per germline. The CDR3 bases are TGTGCAAGCATCCAGGATGGGGTCCCCCTCCACTTT. Protein sequence: CASIQDGVPLHF.

In DNA, the CDR3 is TGTGCCAGCAGTTACCGGGGGGCCAGCTCCAATGAGCAGTTCTTC. It is translated as CASSYRGASSNEQFF. The rearrangement uses TRBV6-5 and TRBJ2-1, with D perhaps matching TRBD2 (7 bases). V lost 2 bases to trimming and J lost 6 bases, with 14 bases between them. CDR3 length: 15 residues. The germline CDR1 and CDR2 sequences are MNHEY and SVGAGI.

The rearrangement uses TRBV7-2 and TRBJ2-5; no clear D gene. Germline V gives CDR1 SGHTA, CDR2 FQGNSA. This CDR3 region has 13 residues. The germline V and J ends were trimmed by 3 bases and 0 bases, with 5 bases remaining between them. The CDR3 bases are TGTGCCAGCAGCTTTGGGCACCAAGAGACCCAGTACTTC. This gives the protein CASSFGHQETQYF. Based on the CDR3 plus reference TRBV7-2 and TRBJ2-5, the full variable domain is GAGVSQSPSNKVTEKGKDVELRCDPISGHTALYWYRQSLGQGLEFLIYFQGNSAPDKSGLPSDRFSAERTGGSVSTLTIQRTQQEDSAVYLCASSFGHQETQYFGPGTRLLVL.

The rearrangement joins TRBV7-2 to TRBJ2-7, with a tentative D call TRBD2 (6 bases). Germline CDR1 reads SGHTA; CDR2 reads FQGNSA. The CDR3 runs 14 residues. Trimming removed 5 bases from V and 7 bases from J, with 18 bases in between. The CDR3 protein is CASSLDQRAGEQYF. CDR3 sequence (DNA): TGTGCCAGCAGCCTTGACCAGAGGGCGGGAGAGCAGTACTTC.

A few counts support this clonotype. This chain links TRBV5-4 with TRBJ2-1, with 8 nucleotides matching TRBD2. The CDR3 totals 14 residues. V trimming: 7 bases; J trimming: 4 bases; junction bases outside the gene matches: 7. Germline CDR1 and CDR2: SGHNT and YYREEE (reference sequence). In DNA form, the CDR3 reads TGTGCCAGCCAAACCGGGGGGGCGTACAATGAGCAGTTCTTC. This translates into CASQTGGAYNEQFF.

The V gene is TRBV4-1, the J gene TRBJ2-7, with TRBD1 identical over 7 bases. CDR1 is MGHRA and CDR2 is YSYEKL in the germline V gene. The CDR3 has 14 amino acids. The V and J ends lost 5 bases and 0 bases, in that order; junction bases with no gene match: 4. CDR3 protein: CASSKTGSSYEQYF. CDR3 sequence (DNA): TGCGCCAGCAGCAAGACAGGGTCCTCCTACGAGCAGTACTTC.

This clonotype showed up just a few times. A much larger clone is a single base away; this may be a read error. The CDR3 here is CATSLASLTGVGNTIYF. As DNA, the CDR3 is TGTGCCACCAGCTTAGCAAGCCTGACAGGGGTTGGAAACACCATATATTTT. The chain joins TRBV7-2 to TRBJ1-3; 8 bases are a match to TRBD1. Germline V gene sequence: CDR1 SGHTA, CDR2 FQGNSA. The CDR3 runs to 17 residues. The entire variable domain, with the rest obtained from reference TRBV7-2 and TRBJ1-3, is as follows: GAGVSQSPSNKVTEKGKDVELRCDPISGHTALYWYRQSLGQGLEFLIYFQGNSAPDKSGLPSDRFSAERTGGSVSTLTIQRTQQEDSAVYLCATSLASLTGVGNTIYFGEGSWLTVV.

This chain links TRBV19 with TRBJ2-4, with D possibly being TRBD2 (6 bases). Per germline, CDR1 LNHDA and CDR2 SQIVND (reference sequence). The CDR3 runs 15 residues. The germline V and J ends were trimmed by 6 bases and 8 bases, with 20 bases remaining between them. The CDR3 reads CASRPGAENADIQYF. The CDR3, as DNA: TGTGCCAGTAGGCCGGGAGCCGAAAATGCGGACATTCAGTACTTC.

The chain has TRBV6-1 and TRBJ2-2, with 8 bases lining up with TRBD1. CDR1 MNHNS and CDR2 SASEGT come from the germline V gene. Trimming at V came to 9 bases and at J to 0 bases, leaving 15 bases not matched to a gene. This CDR3 is 18 amino acids long. The CDR3 DNA follows: TGTGCCAGTGTAAGGGACGGGCAGGGGGCATCGAACACCGGGGAGCTGTTTTTT. Protein product: CASVRDGQGASNTGELFF.

The V and J genes are TRBV24-1 and TRBJ2-2; D unclear. Germline lookup yields CDR1 KGHDR and CDR2 SFDVKD. This CDR3 contains 15 residues. The germline V and J ends were trimmed by 0 bases and 3 bases, with 7 bases remaining between them. The CDR3 sequence is CATSDLDKDTGELFF. Written as DNA, the CDR3 is TGTGCCACCAGTGATTTGGACAAGGACACCGGGGAGCTGTTTTTT.

This clonotype was recorded only once. With a much larger clone just one base away, this may be a read error. The V call is TRBV7-2, the J call TRBJ2-1; D not resolved. The V end lost 0 bases, the J end lost 12 bases, and 12 bases lay between the germline ends. The CDR3 has 13 residues. The germline CDR1 and CDR2 sequences are SGHTA and FQGNSA. CDR3 residues: CASSLAYVSVQFF. The CDR3 DNA follows: TGTGCCAGCAGCTTAGCGTATGTATCTGTGCAGTTCTTC.

In this sample, this clonotype turned up a few times. The chain recombines TRBV7-8 with TRBJ2-7; D possibly matches TRBD1 or TRBD2 (6 bases each). V was pared by 1 base and J by 0 bases, with 10 bases between. There are 15 residues in the CDR3. The germline V gene has CDR1 SGHVS and CDR2 FQNEAQ. The CDR3 sequence: CASSLGGGISYEQYF. CDR3 in DNA: TGTGCCAGCAGCTTAGGAGGGGGGATCTCCTACGAGCAGTACTTC.

CDR3 in DNA: TGTGCCAGCAGCTTGGCGTTACAGGGGGCGCTGACCGGGGAGCTGTTTTTT. It is translated as CASSLALQGALTGELFF. The genes are TRBV7-9 and TRBJ2-2, with 9 bases fitting TRBD1. V lost 3 bases, J lost 5 bases, and 10 bases stayed unmatched. Germline CDR1 and CDR2: SEHNR and FQNEAQ (reference sequence). CDR3 length: 17 residues.

This clonotype was recorded many times. The chain links TRBV7-2 to TRBJ2-7, with 14 bases lining up with TRBD2. V gave up 4 bases and J gave up 3 bases; unmatched junction bases: 5. Germline assignment: CDR1 SGHTA and CDR2 FQGNSA. This CDR3 spans 16 amino acids. The CDR3 DNA reads as TGTGCCAGCAGCTACGGACTAGCGGGGGGCCTCTACGAGCAGTACTTC. This sequence encodes CASSYGLAGGLYEQYF.

The rearrangement links TRBV19 to TRBJ1-5, with D perhaps matching TRBD1 (5 bases). The CDR3 is 16 residues long. V was cut by 4 bases and J by 4 bases, with 17 bases left in between. CDR1 is LNHDA and CDR2 is SQIVND in the germline V gene (reference sequence). This chain's CDR3 is CASSTRDHSPNQPQHF. The DNA of the CDR3 is TGTGCCAGTAGTACCCGGGACCATAGTCCGAATCAGCCCCAGCATTTT.

This clonotype was observed at least ten times. The rearrangement links TRBV12-3 or TRBV12-4 to TRBJ1-3, with 10 bases lining up with TRBD1. The CDR3 length is 13 residues. Unmatched junction bases numbered 6, after V lost 4 bases and J lost 12 bases. This CDR3 is CASSWDRGFVIYF. The CDR3 region has the DNA TGTGCCAGCAGTTGGGACAGGGGATTCGTCATATATTTT.